One sample yielded the 10 T cell receptor beta chains listed below, sequenced in a study of T cell responses to AZD1222 COVID-19 vaccine. Profiling relied on immunoSEQ multiplex PCR, and the TCRdb table lists in-frame clones only, not all of them. The sample carries roughly 140,000 clones, roughly 88% recorded once. The specimen was peripheral blood, collected on day 0 of AZD1222 vaccination. The receptors were gathered from an adult in good health.

V usage is TRBV6-5 and J usage is TRBJ1-2; no reliable D call. The CDR3 covers 12 residues. Trimming cost V 6 bases and J 8 bases, with 13 bases left between them. Germline V gives CDR1 MNHEY, CDR2 SVGAGI. The CDR3 nucleotides read TGTGCCAGCAGAGAGGCCTTAGGAGGCTACACCTTC. Its translation is CASREALGGYTF.

The chain combines TRBV19 with TRBJ1-1, with TRBD1 identical over 8 bases. Germline values: CDR1 LNHDA, CDR2 SQIVND (reference sequence). The CDR3 length is 15 residues. Trimming took 6 bases from V and 4 from J; bases not matched to a gene: 10. CDR3 in amino acids: CASSMIGQGGTEAFF. The CDR3 nucleotides are TGTGCCAGTAGCATGATCGGACAGGGAGGCACTGAAGCTTTCTTT.

The genes are TRBV2 and TRBJ1-1; 7 bases agree with TRBD1. This CDR3 is 13 amino acids long. CDR1 SNHLY and CDR2 FYNNEI come from the germline V gene. J was trimmed by 3 bases and V by 10 bases; bases with no gene match: 8. The CDR3 DNA sequence: TGTGCCACCGCCTGGACAGGTTACACTGAAGCTTTCTTT. Protein product: CATAWTGYTEAFF.

The chain joins TRBV10-3 to TRBJ1-1; D unresolved. Trimming removed 0 bases from V and 2 bases from J, with 4 bases in between. The CDR3 covers 13 residues. Germline CDR1 is ENHRY and CDR2 is SYGVKD. The CDR3 spells CAISESDNTEAFF. In DNA, the CDR3 is TGTGCCATCAGTGAGTCAGATAACACTGAAGCTTTCTTT.

This sequence joins TRBV19 and TRBJ1-2; weak D call: TRBD1 (5 bases). The CDR3 totals 12 residues. Germline V CDR1 and CDR2: LNHDA, SQIVND (reference sequence). Trimming shortened V by 4 bases and J by 7 bases, and 10 bases separated the two germline ends. The CDR3 nucleotides read TGTGCCAGTAGTACCAGGGTCGGTGGCTACACCTTC. Protein: CASSTRVGGYTF.

The J gene is TRBJ2-3, the V gene TRBV11-2; D not resolved. CDR3 length: 11 residues. Per germline, CDR1 SGHAT and CDR2 FQNNGV. V was cut by 6 bases and J by 6 bases, with 7 bases left in between. The CDR3 is CASRNRDTQYF. In DNA, the CDR3 is TGTGCCAGCAGAAATCGGGATACGCAGTATTTT.

This chain joins TRBV5-1 and TRBJ2-1, with a possible D match to TRBD2 (6 bases). The V gene lost 2 bases and the J gene lost 6 bases, with 12 bases spanning the gap. Germline CDR1 is SGHRS and CDR2 is YFSETQ. The CDR3 is 14 residues long. The CDR3 protein is CASSFGMEGNEQFF. CDR3 in DNA: TGCGCCAGCAGCTTCGGGATGGAGGGCAATGAGCAGTTCTTC. Based on the CDR3 plus reference TRBV5-1 and TRBJ2-1, the full variable domain is KAGVTQTPRYLIKTRGQQVTLSCSPISGHRSVSWYQQTPGQGLQFLFEYFSETQRNKGNFPGRFSGRQFSNSRSEMNVSTLELGDSALYLCASSFGMEGNEQFFGPGTRLTVL.

CDR3 bases: TGTGCCAGCAGTTTGCAGGGGCGTCAGCCCCAGCATTTT. It is translated as CASSLQGRQPQHF. V gene TRBV12-3 or TRBV12-4 combines with J gene TRBJ1-5; a weak D match, TRBD1 (6 bases). The CDR3 runs 13 residues. The V end lost 3 bases, the J end lost 6 bases, and 9 bases lay between the germline ends.

This clone was picked up one time. The rearrangement uses TRBV9 and TRBJ2-1; tentatively, D is TRBD1 (6 bases). Trimming stripped 2 bases from V and 9 bases from J, with 6 bases between. The CDR3 totals 11 residues. Germline CDR1 SGDLS, CDR2 YYNGEE. CDR3 in DNA: TGTGCCAGCAGCGTGACAGGTGAGCAGTTCTTC. Translation gives CASSVTGEQFF.

The rearrangement uses TRBV7-6 and TRBJ2-2; TRBD2 agrees at 7 bases. This CDR3 has 15 amino acids. J was trimmed by 5 bases and V by 5 bases; bases with no gene match: 8. Per the germline V gene, CDR1 is SGHVS and CDR2 is FNYEAQ. The CDR3 nucleotides are TGTGCCAGCAGCCTCGTGGGGGGGTCTACCGGGGAGCTGTTTTTT. It is translated as CASSLVGGSTGELFF.